The clone carrying this T cell receptor (beta chain) has only one observation. The sample is drawn from a study of blood T cell repertoires in COVID-19. This CDR3 is 15 amino acids long. Trimming took off 6 bases at V and 4 bases at J, with 17 bases between the two ends. Germline values: CDR1 MGHDK, CDR2 SYGVNS. Using immunoSEQ multiplex PCR, the repertoire was profiled, and TCRdb retains in-frame clones only, with some absent. The table has about 200,000 clones, around four fifths seen once. The specimen sequenced was peripheral blood. The chain couples TRBV25-1 to TRBJ2-3; D possibly corresponds to TRBD1 (5 bases). The TCR was taken from a man between 60 and 75 years old with COVID-19, enrolled during active disease. The DNA of the CDR3 is TGTGCCAGCAGCCTACCTCAGGGTGGCGCAGATACGCAGTATTTT. It codes for CASSLPQGGADTQYF.